The 21 T cell receptor beta chains below all came from one sample that was sequenced in a study of technical replicates of blood from a few donors. Clones were sequenced by immunoSEQ multiplex PCR, and TCRdb holds only the in-frame ones, with some missing. The sample lists about 83,000 clones, 85% to 95% occurring once. Sequencing used T cells isolated from PBMCs. These receptors were taken from a human donor in good health.

The chain has TRBV5-1 and TRBJ2-5; a weak D match, TRBD2 (5 bases). This CDR3 spans 13 amino acids. V was pared by 4 bases and J by 5 bases, with 12 bases between. Germline V gene data show CDR1 as SGHRS and CDR2 as YFSETQ. CDR3 residues: CASSAWRRETQYF. CDR3 nucleotides: TGCGCCAGCAGCGCCTGGAGGAGGGAGACCCAGTACTTC. Drawing the rest from reference TRBV5-1 and TRBJ2-5, the complete variable domain is KAGVTQTPRYLIKTRGQQVTLSCSPISGHRSVSWYQQTPGQGLQFLFEYFSETQRNKGNFPGRFSGRQFSNSRSEMNVSTLELGDSALYLCASSAWRRETQYFGPGTRLLVL.

The rearrangement joins TRBV4-1 to TRBJ2-7; D perhaps matches TRBD1 (5 bases). The CDR3 spans 15 residues. The V and J ends lost 1 base and 0 bases respectively, with 10 bases between them. Germline-derived CDR1 and CDR2 are MGHRA and YSYEKL. The CDR3 region is CASSQGRDSSYEQYF. In DNA form, the CDR3 reads TGCGCCAGCAGCCAAGGGCGAGACAGCTCCTACGAGCAGTACTTC.

The V and J genes are TRBV6-6 and TRBJ1-1; D is ambiguous. Germline loops: CDR1 MNHNY, CDR2 SVGAGI (reference sequence). V was pared by 5 bases and J by 0 bases, with 7 bases between. The CDR3 has 13 amino acids. The CDR3 DNA reads TGTGCCAGCAGTCATTACTTGAACACTGAAGCTTTCTTT. Its protein is CASSHYLNTEAFF.

This sequence joins TRBV7-9 and TRBJ2-4, with D tentatively TRBD2 (5 bases). Trimming shortened V by 5 bases and J by 0 bases, and 14 bases separated the two germline ends. The CDR3 sequence is 16 residues long. Germline V gives CDR1 SEHNR, CDR2 FQNEAQ (reference sequence). The CDR3 sequence is CASSPRTGIAKNIQYF. The CDR3 bases are TGTGCCAGCAGCCCGAGGACGGGAATAGCCAAAAACATTCAGTACTTC.

The V and J genes are TRBV28 and TRBJ2-4; possible D gene TRBD1, 6 bases. In germline, CDR1 is MDHEN, CDR2 SYDVKM. V lost 6 bases, J lost 5 bases, and 17 bases lay in between. CDR3 length: 15 amino acids. DNA of the CDR3: TGTGCCAGCAGCCCAATCAGGGGTAGGGAAAACATTCAGTACTTC. This translates into CASSPIRGRENIQYF.

Comments on this clone: The junction does not match germline at one end; this may be a read error. The rearrangement links TRBV18 to TRBJ1-1; maybe TRBD1 (5 bases). CDR3 size: 14 residues. In germline, CDR1 is KGHSH, CDR2 LQKENI. CDR3 sequence reads: CASSPLGGEAEAFF. DNA for the CDR3: TGTGCCAGCTCCCCACTCGGGGGGGAGGCTGAAGCTTTCTTT.

This rearrangement joins TRBV19 to TRBJ2-3, with D perhaps matching TRBD1 (6 bases). The CDR3 extends over 16 amino acids. V gave up 5 bases and J gave up 3 bases, with 18 bases separating them. Germline CDR1 LNHDA, CDR2 SQIVND (reference sequence). Written as DNA, the CDR3 is TGTGCCAGTAGTCGCAGGGGTCCCCTTAGGACAGATACGCAGTATTTT. It codes for CASSRRGPLRTDTQYF.

The V and J genes are TRBV30 and TRBJ1-1; D gene ambiguous. Germline-derived CDR1 and CDR2 are GTSNPN and SVGIG (reference sequence). V was pared by 2 bases and J by 5 bases, with 12 bases between. The CDR3 length is 13 residues. The CDR3 reads CAWSLAAGTEAFF. The CDR3 nucleotides are TGTGCCTGGAGTTTGGCGGCGGGGACTGAAGCTTTCTTT.

The chain uses TRBV7-2 and TRBJ2-5, with 8 bases fitting TRBD1. The V gene's germline CDR1 is SGHTA and CDR2 FQGNSA. The CDR3 runs to 15 residues. Losses at the gene ends were 5 bases for V and 6 bases for J; bases not matched to a gene: 11. DNA of the CDR3: TGTGCCAGCAGCATGACTCCGGGACAGGAAAAGACCCAGTACTTC. It specifies CASSMTPGQEKTQYF.

The V call is TRBV29-1, the J call TRBJ2-2; 9 nucleotides match TRBD1. V gave up 7 bases and J gave up 2 bases; unmatched junction bases: 5. The CDR3 has 14 residues. The germline gives CDR1 SQVTM, CDR2 ANQGSEA. DNA of the CDR3: TGCAGCGCACCGGGACAGGGTAACACCGGGGAGCTGTTTTTT. This codes for CSAPGQGNTGELFF.

The chain recombines TRBV7-2 with TRBJ2-3; 8 nucleotides match TRBD2. The CDR3 extends over 16 amino acids. CDR1 and CDR2 from the germline V gene are SGHTA and FQGNSA. The V gene end was trimmed by 0 bases and the J gene end by 2 bases; junction bases not matched to a gene: 4. The CDR3 here is CASSLAGLGTTDTQYF. CDR3 sequence (DNA): TGTGCCAGCAGCTTAGCGGGACTAGGGACCACAGATACGCAGTATTTT.

The genes are TRBV4-1 and TRBJ2-1; 7 bases are a match to TRBD2. From germline, CDR1 is MGHRA and CDR2 YSYEKL. The CDR3 contains 16 residues. Germline trimming cut 2 bases from V and 9 bases from J; bases unmatched to any gene: 13. CDR3: CASSQYPRLADPEQFF. The CDR3 DNA is TGCGCCAGCAGCCAATACCCGAGACTAGCTGATCCTGAGCAGTTCTTC.

V and J are TRBV7-9 and TRBJ2-2; D remains unclear. Germline CDR1 and CDR2: SEHNR and FQNEAQ (reference sequence). CDR3 length: 12 residues. V lost 6 bases, J lost 6 bases, and 8 bases lay in between. The DNA for the CDR3 is TGTGCCAGCAGGGCGGTCTCCGGGGAGCTGTTTTTT. It yields the protein CASRAVSGELFF.

Here the CDR3 DNA reads TGTGCCAGCAGCCCCCTAACTACCAGGACAGGGAAGAACGAGCAGTACTTC. It codes for CASSPLTTRTGKNEQYF. The genes are TRBV4-2 and TRBJ2-7; 8 bases agree with TRBD1. The germline V gene has CDR1 LGHNA and CDR2 YNFKEQ. This CDR3 region has 17 residues. Trimming took 4 bases from V and 5 from J; bases not matched to a gene: 16.

The rearrangement joins TRBV15 to TRBJ1-2; TRBD1 matches at 9 bases. V dropped 5 bases and J dropped 4; count of bases not matched to a gene: 8. The CDR3 has 15 residues. Germline CDR1 LNHNV, CDR2 YYDKDF (reference sequence). CDR3 region: CATSEWDRVGYGYTF. The CDR3 region has the DNA TGTGCCACCAGCGAATGGGACAGGGTTGGCTATGGCTACACCTTC.

V usage is TRBV27 and J usage is TRBJ2-1; 7 positions agree with TRBD2. This CDR3 is 12 amino acids long. Germline V lookup: CDR1 MNHEY, CDR2 SMNVEV (reference sequence). J lost 8 bases, V lost 8 bases, and 6 bases had no gene match. As DNA, the CDR3 is TGTGCCAGCGTGGGGAGGGGCGATGAGCAGTTCTTC. Translation: CASVGRGDEQFF.

This chain links TRBV19 with TRBJ1-2; TRBD1 agrees at 10 bases. The CDR3 contains 14 residues. Germline V lookup: CDR1 LNHDA, CDR2 SQIVND (reference sequence). Trimming at V came to 6 bases and at J to 7 bases, leaving 8 bases not matched to a gene. CDR3 in amino acids: CASSWDRGKAGYTF. Written as DNA, the CDR3 is TGTGCCAGTAGCTGGGACAGGGGCAAAGCTGGCTACACCTTC.

V and J are TRBV27 and TRBJ2-1, with D tentatively TRBD2 (5 bases). The V and J ends lost 3 bases and 0 bases respectively, with 6 bases between them. CDR1 and CDR2 from the germline V gene are MNHEY and SMNVEV (reference sequence). This CDR3 region has 14 residues. CDR3 DNA: TGTGCCAGCAGTTTTCGGGACTCCTACAATGAGCAGTTCTTC. It encodes CASSFRDSYNEQFF.

The chain combines TRBV4-2 with TRBJ1-1, with 8 bases fitting TRBD1. There are 15 residues in the CDR3. Germline V lookup: CDR1 LGHNA, CDR2 YNFKEQ. The J segment lost 2 bases and the V segment lost 1 base, leaving 3 bases of the junction unmatched. CDR3: CASSQGQGLNTEAFF. The CDR3 DNA reads TGTGCCAGCAGCCAAGGACAGGGGCTAAACACTGAAGCTTTCTTT.

This clone was detected once. This rearrangement joins TRBV5-6 to TRBJ2-7; possible D gene TRBD2, 5 bases. Trimming cost V 1 base and J 1 base, with 12 bases left between them. The CDR3 has 15 residues. CDR1 and CDR2 from the germline V gene are SGHDT and YYEEEE. The DNA for the CDR3 is TGTGCCAGCAGCTTGCGAGGGCCCCTATCCTACGAGCAGTACTTC. Translating gives CASSLRGPLSYEQYF.

V is TRBV9 and J is TRBJ1-2, with TRBD1 as a possible D gene (5 bases). The germline V gene has CDR1 SGDLS and CDR2 YYNGEE. Trimming cost V 1 base and J 6 bases, with 10 bases left between them. The CDR3 spans 13 residues. DNA for the CDR3: TGTGCCAGCAGCGTATCGGGGGAGGATGGCTACACCTTC. Amino acid sequence: CASSVSGEDGYTF. The variable domain in full, with the rest retrieved from reference TRBV9 and TRBJ1-2, is DSGVTQTPKHLITATGQRVTLRCSPRSGDLSVYWYQQSLDQGLQFLIQYYNGEERAKGNILERFSAQQFPDLHSELNLSSLELGDSALYFCASSVSGEDGYTFGSGTRLTVV.